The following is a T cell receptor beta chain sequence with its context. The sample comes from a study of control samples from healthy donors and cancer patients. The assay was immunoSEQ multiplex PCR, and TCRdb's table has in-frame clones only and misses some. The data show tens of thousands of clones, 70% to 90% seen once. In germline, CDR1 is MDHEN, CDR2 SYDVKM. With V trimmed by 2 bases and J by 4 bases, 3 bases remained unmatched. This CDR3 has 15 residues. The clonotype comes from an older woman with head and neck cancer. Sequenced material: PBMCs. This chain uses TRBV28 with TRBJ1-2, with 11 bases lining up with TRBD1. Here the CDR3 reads CASSLVGTGGYGYTF. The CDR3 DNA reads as TGTGCCAGCAGTTTAGTTGGGACAGGGGGCTATGGCTACACCTTC.